The table lists the clone carrying this TCR beta chain with a count of one. Its specificity is unknown. The sample comes from a study of OX40 agonist ivuxolimab in advanced cancers. Study overall: Dose-escalation patients had hepatocellular carcinoma, melanoma, renal cell or head and neck cancer. Study-wide points: At 0.1 to 3.0 mg/kg, clonal expansion of CD4+ and CD8+ blood T cells had occurred by week 6. In CD8+ T cells, expanded clones were on average more numerous than in CD4+.

The protocol was immunoSEQ multiplex PCR, while the TCRdb copy is restricted to in-frame clones and leaves out a portion. The sample has 75,000 to 100,000 clones; roughly nine tenths are singletons. Exclusion applied to patients with autoimmune disease history or systemic immunosuppression. The CDR3 has 13 amino acids. V shed 0 bases and J shed 6 bases, with 9 bases lying between them. Germline lookup yields CDR1 MNHEY and CDR2 SVGAGI. Sequenced here: CD4+ or CD8+ T cells sorted from blood, sampled in a trial of the OX40 agonist ivuxolimab. The source is an adult with an advanced solid tumor such as melanoma, head and neck, liver or kidney cancer. The rearrangement links TRBV6-5 to TRBJ2-7; a possible D gene is TRBD2 (6 bases). The CDR3 DNA reads TGTGCCAGCAGTTACTCGGAGGGAGGCGAGCAGTACTTC. As protein: CASSYSEGGEQYF.